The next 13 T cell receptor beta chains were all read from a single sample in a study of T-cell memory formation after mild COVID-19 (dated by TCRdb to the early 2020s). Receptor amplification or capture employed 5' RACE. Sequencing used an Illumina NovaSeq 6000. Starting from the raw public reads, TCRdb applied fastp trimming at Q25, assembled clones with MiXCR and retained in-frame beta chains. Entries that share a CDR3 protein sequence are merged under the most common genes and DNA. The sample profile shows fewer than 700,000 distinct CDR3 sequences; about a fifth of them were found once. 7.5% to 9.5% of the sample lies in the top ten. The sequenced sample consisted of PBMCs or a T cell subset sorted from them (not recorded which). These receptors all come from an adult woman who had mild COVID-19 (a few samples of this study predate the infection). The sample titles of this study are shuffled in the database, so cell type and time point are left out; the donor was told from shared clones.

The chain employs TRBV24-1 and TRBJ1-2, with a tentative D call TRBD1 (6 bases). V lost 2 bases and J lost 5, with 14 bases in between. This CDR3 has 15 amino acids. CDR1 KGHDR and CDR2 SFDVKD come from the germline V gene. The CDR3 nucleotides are TGTGCCACCAGTGATTCGAGGACAGCAATTTATGGCTACACCTTC. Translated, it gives CATSDSRTAIYGYTF.

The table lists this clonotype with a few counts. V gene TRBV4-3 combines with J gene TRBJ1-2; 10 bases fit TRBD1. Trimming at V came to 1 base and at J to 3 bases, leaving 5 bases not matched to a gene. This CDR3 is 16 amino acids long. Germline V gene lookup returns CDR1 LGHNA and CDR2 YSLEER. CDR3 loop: CASSQAWTGGDYGYTF. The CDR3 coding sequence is TGCGCCAGCAGCCAAGCTTGGACAGGGGGAGACTATGGCTACACCTTC.

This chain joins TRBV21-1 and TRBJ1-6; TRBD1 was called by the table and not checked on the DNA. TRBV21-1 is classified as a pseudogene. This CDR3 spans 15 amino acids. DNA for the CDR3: TGTGCCAGCAGCAGGCCGGACAGGGTGGATTCACCCCTCCACTTT. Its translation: CASSRPDRVDSPLHF.

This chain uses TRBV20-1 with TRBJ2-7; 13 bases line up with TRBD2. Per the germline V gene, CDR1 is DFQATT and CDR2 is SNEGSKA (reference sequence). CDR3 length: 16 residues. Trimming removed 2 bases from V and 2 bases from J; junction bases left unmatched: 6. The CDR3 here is CSARTGTSGETYEQYF. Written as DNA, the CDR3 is TGCAGTGCTAGAACCGGGACTAGCGGGGAGACCTACGAGCAGTACTTC.

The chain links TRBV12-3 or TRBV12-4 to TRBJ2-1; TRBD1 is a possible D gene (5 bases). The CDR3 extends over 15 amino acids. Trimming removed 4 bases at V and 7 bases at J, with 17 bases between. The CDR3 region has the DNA TGTGCCAGCAGTTCCCTTAGCTGGGGCGGAAATGAGCAGTTCTTC. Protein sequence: CASSSLSWGGNEQFF.

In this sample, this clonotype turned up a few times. The CDR3 bases are TGCAGTGCCCAGAGCGGGGGGGCCATCTATGAGCAGTTCTTC. Encoded protein: CSAQSGGAIYEQFF. The rearrangement links TRBV20-1 to TRBJ2-1; 10 nucleotides match TRBD2. The length of the CDR3 is 14 residues. The ends lost 6 bases at V and 8 bases at J; junction bases unmatched: 10. The V gene's germline CDR1 is DFQATT and CDR2 SNEGSKA (reference sequence).

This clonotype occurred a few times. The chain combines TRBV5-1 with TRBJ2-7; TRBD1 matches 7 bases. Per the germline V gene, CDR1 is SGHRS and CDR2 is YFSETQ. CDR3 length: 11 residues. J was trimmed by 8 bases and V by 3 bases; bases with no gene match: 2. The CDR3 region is CASSYRGKQYF. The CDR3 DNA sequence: TGCGCCAGCAGCTACAGGGGAAAGCAGTACTTC.

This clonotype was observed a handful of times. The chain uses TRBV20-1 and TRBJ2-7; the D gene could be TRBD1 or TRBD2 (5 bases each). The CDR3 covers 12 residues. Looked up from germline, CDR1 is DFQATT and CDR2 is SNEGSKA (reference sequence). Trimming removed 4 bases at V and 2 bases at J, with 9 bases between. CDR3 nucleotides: TGCAGTGCTATCGAGGGGACCTACGAGCAGTACTTC. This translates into CSAIEGTYEQYF.

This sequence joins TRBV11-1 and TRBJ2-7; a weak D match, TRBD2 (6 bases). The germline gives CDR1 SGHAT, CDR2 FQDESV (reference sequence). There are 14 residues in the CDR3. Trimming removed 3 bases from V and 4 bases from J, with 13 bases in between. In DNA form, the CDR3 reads TGTGCCAGCAGCTTCCCGTTGGGGGGTTACGAGCAGTACTTC. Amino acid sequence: CASSFPLGGYEQYF. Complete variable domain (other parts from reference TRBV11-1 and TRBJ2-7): EAEVAQSPRYKITEKSQAVAFWCDPISGHATLYWYRQILGQGPELLVQFQDESVVDDSQLPKDRFSAERLKGVDSTLKIQPAELGDSAMYLCASSFPLGGYEQYFGPGTRLTVT.

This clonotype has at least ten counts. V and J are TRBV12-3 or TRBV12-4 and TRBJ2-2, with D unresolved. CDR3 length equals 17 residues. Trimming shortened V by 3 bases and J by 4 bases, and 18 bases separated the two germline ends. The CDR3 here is CASSFTQDGPFTGELFF. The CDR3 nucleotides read TGTGCCAGCAGTTTTACCCAGGACGGACCTTTCACCGGGGAGCTGTTTTTT.

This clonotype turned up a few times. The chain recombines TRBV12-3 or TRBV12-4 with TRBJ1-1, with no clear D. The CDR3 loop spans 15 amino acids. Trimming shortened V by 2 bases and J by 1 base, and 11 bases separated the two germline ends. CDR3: CASSLRPVPNTEAFF. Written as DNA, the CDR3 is TGTGCCAGCAGTTTAAGGCCGGTTCCGAACACTGAAGCTTTCTTT.

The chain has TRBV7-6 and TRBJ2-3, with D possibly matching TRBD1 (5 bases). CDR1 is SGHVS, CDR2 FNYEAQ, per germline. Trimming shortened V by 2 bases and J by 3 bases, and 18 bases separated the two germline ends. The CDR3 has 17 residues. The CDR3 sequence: CASSLPSILQGTDTQYF. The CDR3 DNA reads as TGTGCCAGCAGCTTACCGTCCATTCTGCAGGGAACAGATACGCAGTATTTT.

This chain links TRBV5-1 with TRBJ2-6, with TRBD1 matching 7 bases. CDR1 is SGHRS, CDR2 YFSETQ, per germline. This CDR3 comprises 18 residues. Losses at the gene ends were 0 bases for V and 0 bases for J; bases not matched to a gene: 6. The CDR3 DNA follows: TGCGCCAGCAGCTTGGCCGGGACAGCGATCTCTGGGGCCAACGTCCTGACTTTC. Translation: CASSLAGTAISGANVLTF.